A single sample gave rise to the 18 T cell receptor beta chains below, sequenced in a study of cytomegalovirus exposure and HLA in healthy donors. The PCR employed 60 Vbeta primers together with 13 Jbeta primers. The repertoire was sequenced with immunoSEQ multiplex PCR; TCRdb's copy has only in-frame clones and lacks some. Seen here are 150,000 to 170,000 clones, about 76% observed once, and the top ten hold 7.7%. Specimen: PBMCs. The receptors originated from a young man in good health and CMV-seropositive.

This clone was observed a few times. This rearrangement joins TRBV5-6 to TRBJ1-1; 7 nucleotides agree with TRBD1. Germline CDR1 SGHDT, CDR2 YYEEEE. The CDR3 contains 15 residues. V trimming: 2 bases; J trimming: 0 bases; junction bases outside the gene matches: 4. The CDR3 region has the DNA TGTGCCAGCAGCTTACAGGGGCCCCTGAACACTGAAGCTTTCTTT. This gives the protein CASSLQGPLNTEAFF.

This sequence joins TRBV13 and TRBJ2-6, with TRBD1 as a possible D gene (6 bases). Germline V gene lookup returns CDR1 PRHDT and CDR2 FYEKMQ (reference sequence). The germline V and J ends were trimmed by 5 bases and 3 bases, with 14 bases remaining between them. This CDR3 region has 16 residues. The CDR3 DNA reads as TGTGCCAGCAGCCAGGGGCTTGAGTTTGGGGCCAACGTCCTGACTTTC. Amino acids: CASSQGLEFGANVLTF.

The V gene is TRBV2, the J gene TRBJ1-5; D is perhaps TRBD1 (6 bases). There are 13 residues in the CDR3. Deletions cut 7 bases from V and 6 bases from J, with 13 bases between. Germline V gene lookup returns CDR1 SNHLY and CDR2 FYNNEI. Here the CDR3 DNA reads TGTGCCAGCAATCCCGACAGGCCTCAGCCCCAGCATTTT. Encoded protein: CASNPDRPQPQHF. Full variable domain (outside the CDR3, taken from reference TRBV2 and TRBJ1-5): EPEVTQTPSHQVTQMGQEVILRCVPISNHLYFYWYRQILGQKVEFLVSFYNNEISEKSEIFDDQFSVERPDGSNFTLKIRSTKLEDSAMYFCASNPDRPQPQHFGDGTRLSIL.

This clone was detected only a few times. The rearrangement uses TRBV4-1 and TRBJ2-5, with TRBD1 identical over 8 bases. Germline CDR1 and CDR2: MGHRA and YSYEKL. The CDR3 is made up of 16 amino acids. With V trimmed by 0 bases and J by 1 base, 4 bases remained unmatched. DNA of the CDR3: TGCGCCAGCAGCCAAGAGGGACAGGATGGCCAAGAGACCCAGTACTTC. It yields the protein CASSQEGQDGQETQYF.

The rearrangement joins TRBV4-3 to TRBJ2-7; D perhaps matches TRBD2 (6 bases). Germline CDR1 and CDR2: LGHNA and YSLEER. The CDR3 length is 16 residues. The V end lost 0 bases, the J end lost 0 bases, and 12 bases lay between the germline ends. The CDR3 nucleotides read TGCGCCAGCAGCCAAGACACCTCGGGGGACTCCTACGAGCAGTACTTC. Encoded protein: CASSQDTSGDSYEQYF.

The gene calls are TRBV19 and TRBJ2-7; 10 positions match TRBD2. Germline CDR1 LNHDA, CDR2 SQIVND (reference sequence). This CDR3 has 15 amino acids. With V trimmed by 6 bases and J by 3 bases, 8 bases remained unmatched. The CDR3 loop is CASRAGTSVGYEQYF. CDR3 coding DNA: TGTGCCAGTAGGGCCGGGACTAGCGTCGGCTACGAGCAGTACTTC.

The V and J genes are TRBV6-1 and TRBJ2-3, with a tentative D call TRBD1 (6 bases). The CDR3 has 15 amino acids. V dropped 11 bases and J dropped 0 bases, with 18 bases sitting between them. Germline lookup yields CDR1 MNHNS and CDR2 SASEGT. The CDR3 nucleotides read TGTGCCGGATCGACCGGGACAATGAGCACAGATACGCAGTATTTT. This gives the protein CAGSTGTMSTDTQYF.

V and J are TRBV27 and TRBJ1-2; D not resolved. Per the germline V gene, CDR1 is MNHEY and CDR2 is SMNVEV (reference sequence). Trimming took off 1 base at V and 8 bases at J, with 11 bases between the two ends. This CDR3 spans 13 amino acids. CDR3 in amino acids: CASSLLGGLGYTF. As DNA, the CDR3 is TGTGCCAGCAGTTTATTAGGCGGGCTGGGCTACACCTTC.

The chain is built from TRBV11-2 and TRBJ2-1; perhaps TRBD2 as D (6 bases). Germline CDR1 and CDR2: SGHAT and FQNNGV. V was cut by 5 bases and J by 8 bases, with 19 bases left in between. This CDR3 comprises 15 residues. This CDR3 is CASSPRRDSQDEQFF. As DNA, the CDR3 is TGTGCCAGCAGCCCACGCCGGGACTCCCAGGATGAGCAGTTCTTC.

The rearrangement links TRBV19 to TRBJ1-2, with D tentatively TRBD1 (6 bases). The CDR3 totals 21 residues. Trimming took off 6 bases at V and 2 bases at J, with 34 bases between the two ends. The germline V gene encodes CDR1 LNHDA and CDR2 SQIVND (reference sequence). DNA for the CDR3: TGTGCCAGTAGAACCTTATATCAGACCCCCGGACAGATCGAAAAAAACTATGGCTACACCTTC. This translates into CASRTLYQTPGQIEKNYGYTF.

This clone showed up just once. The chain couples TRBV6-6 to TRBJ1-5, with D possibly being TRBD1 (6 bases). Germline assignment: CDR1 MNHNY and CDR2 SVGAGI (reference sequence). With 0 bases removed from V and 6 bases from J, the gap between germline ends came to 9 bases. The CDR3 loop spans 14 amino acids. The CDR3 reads CASSYSRGFQPQHF. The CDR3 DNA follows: TGTGCCAGCAGTTACTCGAGGGGGTTTCAGCCCCAGCATTTT.

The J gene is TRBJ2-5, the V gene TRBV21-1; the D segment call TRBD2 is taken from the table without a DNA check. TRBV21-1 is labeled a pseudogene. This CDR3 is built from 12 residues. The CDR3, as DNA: TGTGCCAGCAAGACTGGTGAGGAGACCCAGTACTTC. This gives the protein CASKTGEETQYF.

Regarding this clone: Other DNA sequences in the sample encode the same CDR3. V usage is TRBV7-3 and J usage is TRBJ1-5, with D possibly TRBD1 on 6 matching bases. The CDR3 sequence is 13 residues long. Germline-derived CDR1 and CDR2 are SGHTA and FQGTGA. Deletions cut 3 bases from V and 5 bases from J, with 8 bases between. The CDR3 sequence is CASSLDRDQPQHF. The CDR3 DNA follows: TGTGCCAGCAGCTTGGACAGAGATCAGCCCCAGCATTTT.

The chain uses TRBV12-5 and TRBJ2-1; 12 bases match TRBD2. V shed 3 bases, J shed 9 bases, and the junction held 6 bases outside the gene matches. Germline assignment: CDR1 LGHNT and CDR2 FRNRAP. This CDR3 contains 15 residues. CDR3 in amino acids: CASGLGTSGRIEQFF. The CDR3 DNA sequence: TGTGCTAGTGGTTTAGGCACTAGCGGGAGGATTGAGCAGTTCTTC.

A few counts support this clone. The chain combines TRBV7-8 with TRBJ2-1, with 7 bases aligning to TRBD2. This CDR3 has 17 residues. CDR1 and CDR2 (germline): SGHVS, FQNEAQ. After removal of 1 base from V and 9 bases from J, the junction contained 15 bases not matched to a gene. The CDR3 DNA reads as TGTGCCAGCAGCTTAGTGGTAGCGGGTCCCTCTGCGGGTGAGCAGTTCTTC. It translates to CASSLVVAGPSAGEQFF.

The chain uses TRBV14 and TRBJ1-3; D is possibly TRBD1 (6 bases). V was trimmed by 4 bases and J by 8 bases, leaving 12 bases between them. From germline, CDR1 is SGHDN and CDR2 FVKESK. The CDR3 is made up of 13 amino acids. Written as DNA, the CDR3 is TGTGCCAGCAGCCCGGCGGGGGCGGACACCATATATTTT. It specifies CASSPAGADTIYF.

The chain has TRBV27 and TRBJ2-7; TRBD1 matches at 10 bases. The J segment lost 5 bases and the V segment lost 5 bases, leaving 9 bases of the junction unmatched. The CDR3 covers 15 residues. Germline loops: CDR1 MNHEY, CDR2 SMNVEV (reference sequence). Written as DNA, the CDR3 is TGTGCCAGCAGTCTGACAGGGGGCGCGTTTGACGAGCAGTACTTC. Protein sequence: CASSLTGGAFDEQYF.

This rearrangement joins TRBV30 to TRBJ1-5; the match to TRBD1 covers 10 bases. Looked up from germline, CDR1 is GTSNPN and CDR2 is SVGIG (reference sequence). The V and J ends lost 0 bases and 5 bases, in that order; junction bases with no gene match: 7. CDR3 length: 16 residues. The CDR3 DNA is TGTGCCTGGAGTGTAGGGGACAGGGGCTACCATCAGCCCCAGCATTTT. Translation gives CAWSVGDRGYHQPQHF.